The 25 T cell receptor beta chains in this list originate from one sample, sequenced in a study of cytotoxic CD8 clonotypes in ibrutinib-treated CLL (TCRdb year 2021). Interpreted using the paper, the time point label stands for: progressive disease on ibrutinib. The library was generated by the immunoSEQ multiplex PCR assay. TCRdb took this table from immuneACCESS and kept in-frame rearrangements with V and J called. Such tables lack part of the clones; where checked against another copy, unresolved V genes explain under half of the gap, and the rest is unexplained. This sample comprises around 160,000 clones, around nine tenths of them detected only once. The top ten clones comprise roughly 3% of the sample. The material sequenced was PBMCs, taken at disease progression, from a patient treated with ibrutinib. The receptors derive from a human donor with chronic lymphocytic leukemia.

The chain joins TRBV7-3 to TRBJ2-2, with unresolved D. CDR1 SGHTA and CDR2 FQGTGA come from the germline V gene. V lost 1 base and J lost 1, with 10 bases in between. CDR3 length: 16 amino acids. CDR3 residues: CASSLNVPGNTGELFF. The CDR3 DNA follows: TGTGCCAGCAGCTTAAATGTTCCCGGGAACACCGGGGAGCTGTTTTTT.

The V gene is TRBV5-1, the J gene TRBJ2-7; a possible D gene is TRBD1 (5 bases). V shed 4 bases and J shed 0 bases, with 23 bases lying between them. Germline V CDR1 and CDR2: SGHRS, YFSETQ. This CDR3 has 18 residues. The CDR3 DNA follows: TGCGCCAGCAGCCATGGGCCCAGGGCCACACTAAGCTCCTACGAGCAGTACTTC. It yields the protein CASSHGPRATLSSYEQYF.

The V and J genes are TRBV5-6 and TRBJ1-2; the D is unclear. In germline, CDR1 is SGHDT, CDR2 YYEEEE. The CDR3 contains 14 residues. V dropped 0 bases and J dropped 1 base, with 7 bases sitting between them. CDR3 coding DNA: TGTGCCAGCAGCTTGGATATGGTTAACTATGGCTACACCTTC. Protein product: CASSLDMVNYGYTF.

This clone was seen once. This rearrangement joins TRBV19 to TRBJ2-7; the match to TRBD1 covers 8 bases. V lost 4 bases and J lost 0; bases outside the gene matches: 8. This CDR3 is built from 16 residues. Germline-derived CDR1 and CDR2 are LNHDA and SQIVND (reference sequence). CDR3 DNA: TGTGCCAGTAGTAAACACCGGGACAGGAGCTCCTACGAGCAGTACTTC. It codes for CASSKHRDRSSYEQYF.

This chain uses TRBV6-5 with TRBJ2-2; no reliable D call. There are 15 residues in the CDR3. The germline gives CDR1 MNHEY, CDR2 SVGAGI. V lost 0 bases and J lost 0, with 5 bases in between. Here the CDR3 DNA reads TGTGCCAGCAGTTACTCGGGCTCGAACACCGGGGAGCTGTTTTTT. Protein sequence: CASSYSGSNTGELFF.

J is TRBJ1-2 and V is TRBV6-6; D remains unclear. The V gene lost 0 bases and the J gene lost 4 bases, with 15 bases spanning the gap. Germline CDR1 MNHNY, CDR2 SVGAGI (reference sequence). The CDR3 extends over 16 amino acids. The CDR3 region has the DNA TGTGCCAGCAGTTACTCGATGCCAGCCACCCGCTATGGCTACACCTTC. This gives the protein CASSYSMPATRYGYTF.

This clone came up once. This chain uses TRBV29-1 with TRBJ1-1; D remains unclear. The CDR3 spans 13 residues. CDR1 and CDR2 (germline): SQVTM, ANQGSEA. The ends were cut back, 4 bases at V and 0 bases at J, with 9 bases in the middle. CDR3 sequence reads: CSVVPGMNTEAFF. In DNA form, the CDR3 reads TGCAGCGTTGTTCCAGGAATGAACACTGAAGCTTTCTTT.

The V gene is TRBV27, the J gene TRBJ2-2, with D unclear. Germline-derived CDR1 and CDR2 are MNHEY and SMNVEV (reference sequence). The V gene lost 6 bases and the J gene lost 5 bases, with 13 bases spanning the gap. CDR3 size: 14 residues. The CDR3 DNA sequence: TGTGCCAGCAGCCAAGGCACCCTGACCGGGGAGCTGTTTTTT. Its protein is CASSQGTLTGELFF.

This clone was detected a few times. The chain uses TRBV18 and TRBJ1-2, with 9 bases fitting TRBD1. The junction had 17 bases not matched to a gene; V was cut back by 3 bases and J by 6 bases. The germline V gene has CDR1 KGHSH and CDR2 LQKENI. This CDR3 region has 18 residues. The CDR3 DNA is TGTGCCAGCTCACCGTCAATCGTTTTGTACAGGGGGCAGAATGGCTACACCTTC. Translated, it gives CASSPSIVLYRGQNGYTF.

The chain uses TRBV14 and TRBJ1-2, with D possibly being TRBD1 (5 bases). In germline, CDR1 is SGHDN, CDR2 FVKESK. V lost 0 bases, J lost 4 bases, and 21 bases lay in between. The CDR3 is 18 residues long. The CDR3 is CASSQDFDSLTFLYGYTF. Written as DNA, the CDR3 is TGTGCCAGCAGCCAAGATTTCGACAGCCTAACTTTCCTCTATGGCTACACCTTC. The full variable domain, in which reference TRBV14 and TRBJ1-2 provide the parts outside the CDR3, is EAGVTQFPSHSVIEKGQTVTLRCDPISGHDNLYWYRRVMGKEIKFLLHFVKESKQDESGMPNNRFLAERTGGTYSTLKVQPAELEDSGVYFCASSQDFDSLTFLYGYTFGSGTRLTVV.

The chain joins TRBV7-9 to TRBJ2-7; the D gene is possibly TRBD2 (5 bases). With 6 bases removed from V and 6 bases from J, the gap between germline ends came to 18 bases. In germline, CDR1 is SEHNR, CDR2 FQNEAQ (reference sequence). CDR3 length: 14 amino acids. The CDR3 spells CASRGILGRGEQYF. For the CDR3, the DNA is TGTGCCAGCAGGGGTATCCTGGGTCGGGGCGAGCAGTACTTC. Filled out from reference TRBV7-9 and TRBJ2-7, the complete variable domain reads DTGVSQNPRHKITKRGQNVTFRCDPISEHNRLYWYRQTLGQGPEFLTYFQNEAQLEKSRLLSDRFSAERPKGSFSTLEIQRTEQGDSAMYLCASRGILGRGEQYFGPGTRLTVT.

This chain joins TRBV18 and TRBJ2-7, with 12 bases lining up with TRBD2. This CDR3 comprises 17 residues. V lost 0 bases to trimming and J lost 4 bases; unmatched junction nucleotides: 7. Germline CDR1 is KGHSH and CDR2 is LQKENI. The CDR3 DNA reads TGTGCCAGCTCACCACCGATCTCACTAGCGGGAGGATACGAGCAGTACTTC. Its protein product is CASSPPISLAGGYEQYF.

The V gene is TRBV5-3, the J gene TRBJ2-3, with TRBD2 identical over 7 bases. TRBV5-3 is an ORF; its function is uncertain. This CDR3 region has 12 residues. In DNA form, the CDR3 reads TGTGTGGGGACTAAAAAAAAAGATACGCAGTATTTT. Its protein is CVGTKKKDTQYF.

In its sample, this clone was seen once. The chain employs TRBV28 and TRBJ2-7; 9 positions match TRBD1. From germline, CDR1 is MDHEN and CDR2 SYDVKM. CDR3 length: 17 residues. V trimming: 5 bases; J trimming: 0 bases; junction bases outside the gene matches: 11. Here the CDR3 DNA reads TGTGCCAGCAGTGGACTGACAGGGGGGAATTTCTCCTACGAGCAGTACTTC. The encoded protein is CASSGLTGGNFSYEQYF.

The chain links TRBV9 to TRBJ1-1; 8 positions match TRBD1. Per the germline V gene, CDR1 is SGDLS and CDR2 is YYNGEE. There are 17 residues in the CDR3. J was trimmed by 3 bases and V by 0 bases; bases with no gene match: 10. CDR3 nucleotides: TGTGCCAGCAGCGTAGGTGGCAGGGGGCGCGGGGACACTGAAGCTTTCTTT. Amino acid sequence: CASSVGGRGRGDTEAFF.

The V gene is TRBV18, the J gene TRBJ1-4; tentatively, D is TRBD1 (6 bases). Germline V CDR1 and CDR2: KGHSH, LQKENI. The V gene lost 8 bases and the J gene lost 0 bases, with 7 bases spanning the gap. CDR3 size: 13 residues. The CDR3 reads CASRDTTNEKLFF. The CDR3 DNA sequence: TGTGCCAGCCGGGACACAACTAATGAAAAACTGTTTTTT.

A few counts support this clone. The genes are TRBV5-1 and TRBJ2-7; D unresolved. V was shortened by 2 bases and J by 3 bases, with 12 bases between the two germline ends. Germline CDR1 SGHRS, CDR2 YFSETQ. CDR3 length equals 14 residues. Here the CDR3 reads CASSLTTTLYEQYF. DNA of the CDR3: TGCGCCAGCAGCTTAACAACGACCCTCTACGAGCAGTACTTC.

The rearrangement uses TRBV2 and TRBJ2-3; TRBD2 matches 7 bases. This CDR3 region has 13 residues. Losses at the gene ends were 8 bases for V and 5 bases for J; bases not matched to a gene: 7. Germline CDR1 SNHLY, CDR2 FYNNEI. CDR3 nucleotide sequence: TGTGCCAGCCTGGCGGGAGTTCAAGATACGCAGTATTTT. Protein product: CASLAGVQDTQYF.

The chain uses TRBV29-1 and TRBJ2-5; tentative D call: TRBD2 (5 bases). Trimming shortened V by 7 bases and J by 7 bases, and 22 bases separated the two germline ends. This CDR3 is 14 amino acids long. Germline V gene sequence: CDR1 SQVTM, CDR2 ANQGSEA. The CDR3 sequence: CSADPLGSAGTQYF. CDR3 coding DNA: TGCAGCGCCGACCCACTCGGAAGTGCGGGGACCCAGTACTTC.

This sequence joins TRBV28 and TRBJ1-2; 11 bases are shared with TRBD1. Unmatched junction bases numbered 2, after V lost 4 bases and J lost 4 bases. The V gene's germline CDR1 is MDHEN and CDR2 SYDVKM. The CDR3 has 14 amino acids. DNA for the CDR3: TGTGCCAGCAGTTCGGGACAGGGGGTCTATGGCTACACCTTC. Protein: CASSSGQGVYGYTF.

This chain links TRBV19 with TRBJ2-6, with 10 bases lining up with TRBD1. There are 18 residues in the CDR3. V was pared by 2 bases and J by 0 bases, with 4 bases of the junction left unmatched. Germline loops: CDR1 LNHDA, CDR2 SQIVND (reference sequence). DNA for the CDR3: TGTGCCAGTAGTATACTGGGACAGGGGAGCTCTGGGGCCAACGTCCTGACTTTC. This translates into CASSILGQGSSGANVLTF.

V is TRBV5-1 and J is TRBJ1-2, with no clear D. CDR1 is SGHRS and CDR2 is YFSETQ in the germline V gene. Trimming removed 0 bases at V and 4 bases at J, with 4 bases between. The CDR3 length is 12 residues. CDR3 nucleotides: TGCGCCAGCAGCTTGGACTTCTATGGCTACACCTTC. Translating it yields CASSLDFYGYTF.

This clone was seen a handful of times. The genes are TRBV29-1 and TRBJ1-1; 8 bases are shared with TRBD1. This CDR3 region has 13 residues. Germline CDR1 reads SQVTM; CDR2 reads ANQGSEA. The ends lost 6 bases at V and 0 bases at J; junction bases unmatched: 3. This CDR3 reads CSVDRVMNTEAFF. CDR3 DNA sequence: TGCAGCGTGGACAGGGTCATGAACACTGAAGCTTTCTTT.

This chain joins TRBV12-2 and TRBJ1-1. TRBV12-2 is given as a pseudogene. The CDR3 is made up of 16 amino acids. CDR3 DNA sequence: TGTGCAAGTCGCTTTGTTACTCCGGGGGTGAACACTGAAGCTTTCTTT. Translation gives CASRFVTPGVNTEAFF.

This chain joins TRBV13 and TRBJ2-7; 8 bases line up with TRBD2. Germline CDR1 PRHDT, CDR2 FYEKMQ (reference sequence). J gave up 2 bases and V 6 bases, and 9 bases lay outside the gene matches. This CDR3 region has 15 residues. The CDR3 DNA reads TGTGCCAGCAGTCAGGGGAGCGGGGGAACCTACGAGCAGTACTTC. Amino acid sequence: CASSQGSGGTYEQYF.